One and the same sample provided the 12 T cell receptor beta chains below, sequenced in a study of blood T cell repertoires in COVID-19. Assay used: immunoSEQ multiplex PCR; TCRdb lists only in-frame clones, some missing. The data hold over 130,000 clones, with just under 90% observed a single time. The sample taken for sequencing was peripheral blood. These receptors all come from a woman older than 75 with acute or convalescent COVID-19.

V gene TRBV9 combines with J gene TRBJ2-5; 12 bases agree with TRBD2. The V gene's germline CDR1 is SGDLS and CDR2 YYNGEE. This CDR3 region has 19 residues. V lost 2 bases and J lost 2; bases outside the gene matches: 13. The CDR3, as DNA: TGTGCCAGCAGCGTCACCACCCCGACTAGCGGGGGACCTCAAGAGACCCAGTACTTC. Protein: CASSVTTPTSGGPQETQYF.

On this clone: The sample contains more than one DNA sequence encoding this CDR3. The genes are TRBV7-9 and TRBJ1-1; TRBD1 agrees at 7 bases. CDR1 is SEHNR, CDR2 FQNEAQ, per germline (reference sequence). This CDR3 is 14 amino acids long. Trimming cost V 1 base and J 2 bases; bases outside gene matches: 1. CDR3 bases: TGTGCCAGCAGCTTAGGGACAGGAAACACTGAAGCTTTCTTT. Translated, it gives CASSLGTGNTEAFF.

The rearrangement uses TRBV10-3 and TRBJ1-1, with 11 bases aligning to TRBD1. From germline, CDR1 is ENHRY and CDR2 SYGVKD. The CDR3 contains 18 residues. V was pared by 5 bases and J by 0 bases, with 11 bases of the junction left unmatched. Here the CDR3 reads CAISRTGGVGFLNTEAFF. CDR3 nucleotides: TGTGCCATCAGTCGGACAGGGGGCGTCGGTTTTTTGAACACTGAAGCTTTCTTT.

The chain joins TRBV5-5 to TRBJ2-7, with D maybe TRBD2 (6 bases). Per germline, CDR1 SGHKS and CDR2 YYEKEE (reference sequence). The V end was cut by 4 bases, the J end by 4 bases, with 9 bases between. The CDR3 consists of 12 residues. CDR3 residues: CASSPRGYEQYF. The CDR3 DNA reads TGTGCCAGCAGCCCGCGGGGTTACGAGCAGTACTTC.

The V gene is TRBV3-1 (or the pseudogene TRBV3-2), the J gene TRBJ1-2, with a possible D match to TRBD1 (5 bases). The CDR3 is 14 amino acids. V was pared by 1 base and J by 4 bases, with 10 bases between. CDR1 and CDR2 (germline): LGHDT, YNNKEL (reference sequence). The chain's CDR3 is CASSQVQGGYGYTF. CDR3 coding DNA: TGTGCCAGCAGCCAAGTTCAGGGAGGCTATGGCTACACCTTC.

This sequence joins TRBV7-2 and TRBJ1-1; D is unresolved. V dropped 2 bases and J dropped 2 bases, with 3 bases sitting between them. The CDR3 length is 12 residues. The V gene's germline CDR1 is SGHTA and CDR2 FQGNSA. CDR3 residues: CASSLLNTEAFF. Here the CDR3 DNA reads TGTGCCAGCAGCTTACTAAACACTGAAGCTTTCTTT. Based on the CDR3 plus reference TRBV7-2 and TRBJ1-1, the full variable domain is GAGVSQSPSNKVTEKGKDVELRCDPISGHTALYWYRQSLGQGLEFLIYFQGNSAPDKSGLPSDRFSAERTGGSVSTLTIQRTQQEDSAVYLCASSLLNTEAFFGQGTRLTVV.

J is TRBJ1-1 and V is TRBV7-9; no clear D gene. With 5 bases removed from V and 1 base from J, the gap between germline ends came to 11 bases. Germline assignment: CDR1 SEHNR and CDR2 FQNEAQ (reference sequence). The CDR3 has 14 amino acids. CDR3 DNA sequence: TGTGCCAGCAGCCCGCTAGTCTGGAACACTGAAGCTTTCTTT. Protein product: CASSPLVWNTEAFF.

The chain is built from TRBV6-4 and TRBJ2-5; D is undetermined. CDR1 MRHNA and CDR2 SNTAGT come from the germline V gene. The V end lost 7 bases, the J end lost 5 bases, and 11 bases lay between the germline ends. The CDR3 is 12 residues long. The CDR3 loop reads CASIGFWETQYF. The CDR3 DNA reads TGTGCCAGCATCGGGTTTTGGGAGACCCAGTACTTC.

This rearrangement joins TRBV19 to TRBJ1-1; TRBD1 matches at 8 bases. Germline-derived CDR1 and CDR2 are LNHDA and SQIVND (reference sequence). Trimming took 5 bases from V and 4 from J; bases not matched to a gene: 6. The CDR3 is 14 amino acids. CDR3: CASSLQGGGTEAFF. CDR3 bases: TGTGCCAGTAGTCTACAGGGGGGTGGCACTGAAGCTTTCTTT.

The gene calls are TRBV9 and TRBJ2-3, with unresolved D. Germline loops: CDR1 SGDLS, CDR2 YYNGEE. V was trimmed by 3 bases and J by 5 bases, leaving 13 bases between them. The CDR3 runs 14 residues. The CDR3 sequence is CASSALSRIDTQYF. The CDR3 nucleotides read TGTGCCAGCAGCGCTCTATCTAGGATAGATACGCAGTATTTT. Looking up the rest from reference TRBV9 and TRBJ2-3 gives the full variable domain: DSGVTQTPKHLITATGQRVTLRCSPRSGDLSVYWYQQSLDQGLQFLIQYYNGEERAKGNILERFSAQQFPDLHSELNLSSLELGDSALYFCASSALSRIDTQYFGPGTRLTVL.

The CDR3, as DNA: TGTGCCAGCAGCCAAGGCAGGGACTACACCTTC. It encodes CASSQGRDYTF. The rearrangement joins TRBV3-1 (or the pseudogene TRBV3-2) to TRBJ1-2; D possibly corresponds to TRBD1 (5 bases). Trimming removed 1 base at V and 10 bases at J, with 7 bases between. The CDR3 consists of 11 residues. Germline CDR1 LGHDT, CDR2 YNNKEL (reference sequence).

The table lists this clone with a few counts. Written as DNA, the CDR3 is TGTGCCAGCAGCTTAGGTGGTAGCGGGGGCCTGAAGAACGAGCAGTACTTC. This codes for CASSLGGSGGLKNEQYF. V and J are TRBV7-2 and TRBJ2-7, with 9 bases fitting TRBD2. Per germline, CDR1 SGHTA and CDR2 FQGNSA. V shed 1 base, J shed 5 bases, and the junction held 12 bases outside the gene matches. The CDR3 runs 17 residues.